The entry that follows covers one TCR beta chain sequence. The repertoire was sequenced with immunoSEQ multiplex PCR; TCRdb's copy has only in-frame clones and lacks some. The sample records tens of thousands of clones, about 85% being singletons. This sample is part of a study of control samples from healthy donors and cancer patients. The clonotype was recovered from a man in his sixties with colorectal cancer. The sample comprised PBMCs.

DNA for the CDR3: TGTGCCAGCAGCTTATCGGCAGGCACTGAAGCTTTCTTT. Translation gives CASSLSAGTEAFF. The V gene is TRBV7-2, the J gene TRBJ1-1; no clear D. The germline V gene encodes CDR1 SGHTA and CDR2 FQGNSA. This CDR3 comprises 13 residues. The germline V and J ends were trimmed by 2 bases and 4 bases, with 8 bases remaining between them. The variable domain in full, completed from reference TRBV7-2 and TRBJ1-1, reads GAGVSQSPSNKVTEKGKDVELRCDPISGHTALYWYRQSLGQGLEFLIYFQGNSAPDKSGLPSDRFSAERTGGSVSTLTIQRTQQEDSAVYLCASSLSAGTEAFFGQGTRLTVV.